One and the same sample provided the 30 T cell receptor beta chains below, sequenced in a study of beta chain features in type 1 diabetes. Expressed TCRB transcripts were sequenced after all isolated RNA was converted to cDNA. Generated by immunoSEQ multiplex PCR, the TCRdb table keeps only in-frame clones and is missing some. The sample lists 860,000 or so clones; roughly a sixth were seen once. Sample: naive CD4+ T cells from blood. Receptors originate from a woman aged 18-29 years in good health.

The rearrangement joins TRBV18 to TRBJ2-5; 7 nucleotides agree with TRBD1. The germline V gene has CDR1 KGHSH and CDR2 LQKENI. The CDR3 totals 15 residues. V lost 3 bases and J lost 7; bases outside the gene matches: 11. CDR3 sequence reads: CASSPPGQQKRTQYF. Written as DNA, the CDR3 is TGTGCCAGCTCACCGCCGGGACAGCAAAAGAGGACCCAGTACTTC.

The V and J genes are TRBV4-1 and TRBJ2-3, with 8 positions matching TRBD1. The CDR3 has 15 amino acids. V gave up 0 bases and J gave up 10 bases; unmatched junction bases: 9. In germline, CDR1 is MGHRA, CDR2 YSYEKL. The CDR3 protein is CASSQEGRGRSAQYF. The CDR3 bases are TGCGCCAGCAGCCAAGAGGGCAGGGGGCGGTCGGCGCAGTATTTT.

In its sample, this clone was seen a few times. This rearrangement joins TRBV7-8 to TRBJ1-1; D call uncertain. Germline V CDR1 and CDR2: SGHVS, FQNEAQ. The germline V and J ends were trimmed by 1 base and 0 bases, with 12 bases remaining between them. The CDR3 length is 16 residues. CDR3 in DNA: TGTGCCAGCAGCTTAGATTTTCCGGCAATGAACACTGAAGCTTTCTTT. The encoded protein is CASSLDFPAMNTEAFF.

This chain joins TRBV18 and TRBJ2-7; 9 nucleotides line up with TRBD2. Germline trimming cut 0 bases from V and 3 bases from J; bases unmatched to any gene: 3. Germline loops: CDR1 KGHSH, CDR2 LQKENI. This CDR3 spans 15 amino acids. Here the CDR3 reads CASSPPGLALYEQYF. The CDR3 DNA is TGTGCCAGCTCACCACCGGGACTAGCACTCTACGAGCAGTACTTC.

The chain employs TRBV10-3 and TRBJ2-7; 8 nucleotides match TRBD2. Looked up from germline, CDR1 is ENHRY and CDR2 is SYGVKD. The length of the CDR3 is 15 residues. V gave up 6 bases and J gave up 3 bases; unmatched junction bases: 10. CDR3 loop: CAISRGTGGGYEQYF. DNA for the CDR3: TGTGCCATCAGCCGAGGGACGGGAGGGGGCTACGAGCAGTACTTC.

The chain is built from TRBV4-3 and TRBJ1-2; D gene uncertain. The CDR3 runs to 13 residues. The germline gives CDR1 LGHNA, CDR2 YSLEER. Trimming removed 0 bases at V and 2 bases at J, with 4 bases between. CDR3 bases: TGCGCCAGCAGCCAAGACTTGAACTATGGCTACACCTTC. Translated, it gives CASSQDLNYGYTF.

The chain combines TRBV7-2 with TRBJ1-3, with D possibly TRBD1 on 6 matching bases. From germline, CDR1 is SGHTA and CDR2 FQGNSA. The CDR3 runs 16 residues. V was pared by 2 bases and J by 0 bases, with 11 bases between. The CDR3, as DNA: TGTGCCAGCAGCTTACTTGCAGGGGCCTCTGGAAACACCATATATTTT. This gives the protein CASSLLAGASGNTIYF.

V and J are TRBV28 and TRBJ2-7; 9 positions agree with TRBD2. Germline CDR1 MDHEN, CDR2 SYDVKM. J was trimmed by 4 bases and V by 5 bases; bases with no gene match: 3. CDR3 size: 13 residues. CDR3 region: CASSGTSRYEQYF. Written as DNA, the CDR3 is TGTGCCAGCAGTGGGACTAGCAGGTACGAGCAGTACTTC.

This clone has only a few counts. The chain's CDR3 is CASSYSNQGGGYTF. The CDR3 DNA sequence: TGTGCCAGCAGTTACTCGAATCAGGGAGGTGGCTACACCTTC. The chain employs TRBV6-5 and TRBJ1-2; perhaps TRBD1 as D (5 bases). Germline CDR1 reads MNHEY; CDR2 reads SVGAGI. V was shortened by 0 bases and J by 7 bases, with 12 bases between the two germline ends. CDR3 length equals 14 residues.

The rearrangement links TRBV5-1 to TRBJ2-1, with D unclear. Trimming pared 0 bases from V and 8 bases from J, leaving 12 bases between. The CDR3 is 14 residues long. Germline V gene sequence: CDR1 SGHRS, CDR2 YFSETQ. The CDR3 is CASSLDYPSHEQFF. For the CDR3, the DNA is TGCGCCAGCAGCTTGGACTACCCCAGCCATGAGCAGTTCTTC.

V gene TRBV5-6 combines with J gene TRBJ2-3; tentatively, D is TRBD2 (5 bases). There are 15 residues in the CDR3. Deletions cut 4 bases from V and 3 bases from J, with 15 bases between. The V gene's germline CDR1 is SGHDT and CDR2 YYEEEE. In nucleotides, the CDR3 is TGTGCCAGCAGCCCCGAGGCGGGTTTGACAGATACGCAGTATTTT. Its translation is CASSPEAGLTDTQYF.

V is TRBV23-1 and J is TRBJ2-1; TRBD1 aligns across 11 bases. TRBV23-1 belongs to the ORF category, with a function that is uncertain. This CDR3 has 17 amino acids. J gave up 8 bases and V 0 bases, and 9 bases lay outside the gene matches. The chain's CDR3 is CASSQSRPGQGGYEQFF. Written as DNA, the CDR3 is TGCGCCAGCAGTCAATCGCGCCCGGGACAGGGGGGCTATGAGCAGTTCTTC.

As for this clone: This CDR3 is also generated by other DNA sequences in the sample. The chain uses TRBV9 and TRBJ2-3, with D uncertain. The CDR3 extends over 15 amino acids. CDR1 is SGDLS and CDR2 is YYNGEE in the germline V gene. V dropped 0 bases and J dropped 3 bases, with 11 bases sitting between them. The CDR3, as DNA: TGTGCCAGCAGCGTAGGGCCAGCTGGGACAGATACGCAGTATTTT. It translates to CASSVGPAGTDTQYF.

The chain joins TRBV4-3 to TRBJ2-7; TRBD1 is a possible D gene (6 bases). Germline V gene sequence: CDR1 LGHNA, CDR2 YSLEER. V dropped 2 bases and J dropped 9 bases, with 14 bases sitting between them. The CDR3 contains 13 residues. The CDR3 loop is CASSQTDRARQYF. As DNA, the CDR3 is TGCGCCAGCAGCCAAACGGACAGAGCTCGGCAGTACTTC.

This clone was seen a few times. CDR3 residues: CASSIEVNYGYTF. Here the CDR3 DNA reads TGTGCCAGTAGTATAGAAGTTAACTATGGCTACACCTTC. The V and J genes are TRBV19 and TRBJ1-2; D is uncertain. V was shortened by 0 bases and J by 1 base, with 3 bases between the two germline ends. The germline V gene encodes CDR1 LNHDA and CDR2 SQIVND (reference sequence). The CDR3 loop spans 13 amino acids.

The chain employs TRBV7-9 and TRBJ2-7; D remains unclear. The germline V gene has CDR1 SEHNR and CDR2 FQNEAQ (reference sequence). Between the trimmed V and J ends, which lost 4 bases and 2 bases, there was a span of 9 bases. The CDR3 contains 13 residues. The CDR3: CASSYGRPYEQYF. In DNA, the CDR3 is TGTGCCAGCAGCTACGGGCGCCCCTACGAGCAGTACTTC. Drawing the rest from reference TRBV7-9 and TRBJ2-7, the complete variable domain is DTGVSQNPRHKITKRGQNVTFRCDPISEHNRLYWYRQTLGQGPEFLTYFQNEAQLEKSRLLSDRFSAERPKGSFSTLEIQRTEQGDSAMYLCASSYGRPYEQYFGPGTRLTVT.

J is TRBJ2-7 and V is TRBV5-4, with D unresolved. The germline V gene has CDR1 SGHNT and CDR2 YYREEE (reference sequence). The ends were cut back, 0 bases at V and 2 bases at J, with 9 bases in the middle. The CDR3 is 14 amino acids. CDR3 DNA sequence: TGTGCCAGCAGCTTGGTACCAGGCCCCTACGAGCAGTACTTC. Protein: CASSLVPGPYEQYF.

The V call is TRBV11-2, the J call TRBJ2-5; 11 bases are shared with TRBD2. Germline V gene data show CDR1 as SGHAT and CDR2 as FQNNGV. The CDR3 length is 17 residues. With 1 base clipped from V and 4 bases from J, the junction kept 8 bases outside the gene matches. CDR3 DNA: TGTGCCAGCAGCTTAGGGTCTCTAGCGGGAGGTCGAGAGACCCAGTACTTC. It codes for CASSLGSLAGGRETQYF.

This clone was seen a few times. The J gene is TRBJ2-2, the V gene TRBV11-1, with D unresolved. V lost 5 bases to trimming and J lost 2 bases, with 18 bases between them. Germline-derived CDR1 and CDR2 are SGHAT and FQDESV (reference sequence). This CDR3 spans 17 amino acids. The CDR3 sequence: CASSIETWTSNTGELFF. The CDR3 DNA follows: TGTGCCAGCAGCATCGAAACTTGGACCAGCAACACCGGGGAGCTGTTTTTT.

The rearrangement links TRBV5-1 to TRBJ1-5, with D possibly being TRBD1 (5 bases). V dropped 1 base and J dropped 0 bases, with 8 bases sitting between them. This CDR3 spans 15 amino acids. CDR1 and CDR2 from the germline V gene are SGHRS and YFSETQ. The CDR3 DNA reads as TGCGCCAGCAGCTTGAACACAGGTAGCAATCAGCCCCAGCATTTT. Its translation is CASSLNTGSNQPQHF.

The rearrangement links TRBV4-2 to TRBJ2-1; TRBD2 matches at 11 bases. Germline assignment: CDR1 LGHNA and CDR2 YNFKEQ. CDR3 length equals 19 residues. The ends lost 3 bases at V and 2 bases at J; junction bases unmatched: 12. The CDR3: CASSHLTGASGRTYNEQFF. The CDR3, as DNA: TGTGCCAGCAGCCATCTTACGGGGGCTAGCGGGAGGACCTACAATGAGCAGTTCTTC.

The rearrangement joins TRBV10-1 to TRBJ2-7; 12 bases agree with TRBD2. The CDR3 loop spans 14 amino acids. The trim removed 5 bases at V and 3 bases at J, leaving 2 bases unmatched. The germline V gene encodes CDR1 WNHNN and CDR2 SYGVQD (reference sequence). In nucleotides, the CDR3 is TGCGCCAGCAGTCCGGGACTAGCGGGCTACGAGCAGTACTTC. It is translated as CASSPGLAGYEQYF.

The chain links TRBV5-1 to TRBJ2-5, with D perhaps assigned TRBD1 or TRBD2 (6 bases each). V lost 0 bases and J 7 bases, leaving 16 bases between the germline ends. Per germline, CDR1 SGHRS and CDR2 YFSETQ. The CDR3 length is 15 residues. The CDR3 DNA is TGCGCCAGCAGCTTGGCCGGCGGGACATGGGGGACCCAGTACTTC. Protein: CASSLAGGTWGTQYF.

The chain carries TRBV12-5 and TRBJ2-5; possibly TRBD1 for D (6 bases). The germline V gene has CDR1 LGHNT and CDR2 FRNRAP. Trimming pared 0 bases from V and 3 bases from J, leaving 14 bases between. The CDR3 is made up of 16 amino acids. CDR3 coding DNA: TGTGCTAGTGGTTTGGTACAGGGCCGGGGAGAAGAGACCCAGTACTTC. Its translation is CASGLVQGRGEETQYF.

This clone showed up just a few times. The chain uses TRBV11-2 and TRBJ2-1, with D hard to call. Germline values: CDR1 SGHAT, CDR2 FQNNGV. V lost 3 bases, J lost 9 bases, and 12 bases lay in between. CDR3 length: 13 residues. CDR3 nucleotides: TGTGCCAGCAGCTTGCCCTCACGGACTGAGCAGTTCTTC. Translated: CASSLPSRTEQFF.

This clone came up a few times. This sequence joins TRBV11-2 and TRBJ2-7; 8 positions match TRBD1. CDR1 and CDR2 from the germline V gene are SGHAT and FQNNGV. V dropped 1 base and J dropped 7; count of bases not matched to a gene: 3. CDR3 length equals 13 residues. In nucleotides, the CDR3 is TGTGCCAGCAGCTTAGGGACAGGGCGTGAGCAGTACTTC. It translates to CASSLGTGREQYF.

The chain joins TRBV9 to TRBJ2-2, with D uncertain. CDR3 size: 14 residues. V was shortened by 0 bases and J by 3 bases, with 6 bases between the two germline ends. Germline values: CDR1 SGDLS, CDR2 YYNGEE. CDR3 nucleotide sequence: TGTGCCAGCAGCGTAGGGCCACACACCGGGGAGCTGTTTTTT. It specifies CASSVGPHTGELFF.

This chain uses TRBV7-2 with TRBJ2-1, with 9 bases identical to TRBD1. With 3 bases clipped from V and 9 bases from J, the junction kept 9 bases outside the gene matches. Germline CDR1 reads SGHTA; CDR2 reads FQGNSA. The CDR3 runs 15 residues. The CDR3 is CASSFWDRAISEQFF. In DNA form, the CDR3 reads TGTGCCAGCAGCTTTTGGGACAGGGCTATTTCTGAGCAGTTCTTC. Based on the CDR3 plus reference TRBV7-2 and TRBJ2-1, the full variable domain is GAGVSQSPSNKVTEKGKDVELRCDPISGHTALYWYRQSLGQGLEFLIYFQGNSAPDKSGLPSDRFSAERTGGSVSTLTIQRTQQEDSAVYLCASSFWDRAISEQFFGPGTRLTVL.

A few counts support this clone. The V gene is TRBV6-5, the J gene TRBJ1-2; D not certain. The germline CDR1 and CDR2 sequences are MNHEY and SVGAGI. The CDR3 contains 16 residues. The V end lost 0 bases, the J end lost 2 bases, and 13 bases lay between the germline ends. The CDR3 loop reads CASSYSGRARNYGYTF. CDR3 DNA: TGTGCCAGCAGTTACTCGGGCCGGGCAAGGAACTATGGCTACACCTTC.

V gene TRBV6-5 combines with J gene TRBJ1-2; possibly TRBD1 for D (5 bases). V dropped 2 bases and J dropped 7 bases, with 14 bases sitting between them. This CDR3 is 14 amino acids long. Germline-derived CDR1 and CDR2 are MNHEY and SVGAGI. CDR3 coding DNA: TGTGCCAGCAGTTACGCGGGGAGGGGCGGTGGCTACACCTTC. Translated: CASSYAGRGGGYTF.